The entry that follows covers one T cell receptor (beta chain) sequence. The data belong to a study of blood T cell repertoires in COVID-19. Study-wide background: COVID-19 samples from acute and convalescent phases originated in the United States, Italy and Spain. PBMCs, B-cell-depleted T cells, or T cells were the source of the cDNA or gDNA that made up the material.

Germline V gives CDR1 KGHDR, CDR2 SFDVKD. This CDR3 has 14 residues. V was cut by 10 bases and J by 6 bases, with 18 bases left in between. In the original processing: Amplification of reference gene primers provided the estimated nucleated cell counts. Clones were read by immunoSEQ multiplex PCR, and TCRdb kept only the in-frame ones, dropping some. D and trimming come from the DNA, and the V and J calls and clone size come from that table. The sample lists 200,000 to 250,000 clones, 80% occurring once. The TCR was taken from a woman aged 65 to 85 with acute or convalescent COVID-19. Sequencing was performed on peripheral blood. This chain connects TRBV24-1 to TRBJ2-1, with D possibly being TRBD2 (6 bases). As DNA, the CDR3 is TGTGCCACTCAAGGCCCTGGGGGGTTCAATGAGCAGTTCTTC. This gives the protein CATQGPGGFNEQFF.